This TCR beta chain comes out of a study of T cell responses to AZD1222 COVID-19 vaccine. Points from the study as a whole: Epitopes outside B.1.351 and B.1.1.7 mutated regions reportedly drew nearly half of spike TCRs. Repertoires were obtained only post-peak T cell response.

CDR3 size: 13 residues. V gave up 5 bases and J gave up 5 bases, with 9 bases separating them. Germline CDR1 reads MNHEY; CDR2 reads SVGAGI. A word on this clone: The antigen is not known.

Produced via immunoSEQ multiplex PCR; TCRdb's table is partial and in-frame only. Of 240,000 or so clones listed, about 92% are singletons. This clonotype was sampled from an adult in good health. Sequencing was performed on peripheral blood, taken on day 0 of AZD1222 vaccination. The chain carries TRBV6-5 and TRBJ2-2; D might be TRBD1 (6 bases). The CDR3 sequence is CASSRTATGELFF. CDR3 coding DNA: TGTGCCAGCAGTAGGACAGCAACCGGGGAGCTGTTTTTT.